This T cell receptor beta chain was documented in a study of cytomegalovirus exposure and HLA in healthy donors (dated by TCRdb to 2015 to 2018). Background for the entire study: In an earlier analysis of fewer than 750 of the donors, roughly 300 Gb of sequence data and 120 million or so unique TCR beta sequences from roughly 190 million T cells were reported. An early release covering about 600 HLA-typed donors comprised about 300 gigabases of sequencing data and 65 million to 100 million unique TCR sequences. Among the roughly 390 genotyped donors, approximately 76% belonged to the genetic ancestry cluster associated with self-reported Caucasian donors. The aim of the study was to test whether cataloging public T cell receptors could identify signatures of past pathogen exposure. The study used immunosequencing to profile the T cell repertoires of several hundred subjects and linked those repertoires to cytomegalovirus serostatus. In addition to the first cohort of 666 subjects, a separate validation cohort of 120 different subjects was used. To predict cytomegalovirus infection status, the study brought together high-throughput TCR immunosequencing, statistical association of individual TCRs with disease status, and machine learning. A later analysis re-examined previously published TCR beta repertoires from over 500 donors and added high-resolution HLA genotyping to investigate patterns of TCR occurrence. Rather than using new phenotypic data, the later analysis identified candidate immune exposures from TCR beta sequences and from how often those sequences occurred across donors. An earlier analysis of 500 to 650 of the donors applied high-throughput TCR beta sequencing to assess whether each TCR beta V gene segment acted as functional or pseudogenic. Donor age, sex, ethnicity and CMV serostatus were compiled together with the repertoire data. In a later genetic analysis, genome-wide SNP genotypes for about three fifths of the 666 donors were used, and that subset was treated as a discovery cohort. Every discovery cohort repertoire had been produced on one sequencing platform. HLA typing included class I and class II loci at four-digit resolution. Typing coverage varied by locus: roughly 629-640 donors for A, B, C, DRB1 and DQB1; approximately 500 for DQA1; about 600 for DPA1; about 450 for DPB1. Four to six DR-DQ haplotypes were handled as single units for association and clustering, since linkage in the cohort was strong. On average, roughly 250,000 unique TCR beta nucleotide sequences were sequenced per donor among 300 to 500 genotyped donors of the cohort, with roughly 19% of those sequences being non-productive. The study at large found these results: In a later analysis, HLA-associated TCR beta chains showed more clonal expansion and lower generation probabilities than non-associated chains that were equally common. In vitro tests confirmed that a few of the cytomegalovirus-associated TCR beta chains recognize cytomegalovirus antigens. The authors suggested that the approach could potentially be generalized to other disease states and immunological phenotypes. The presence/absence analyses assumed that sequencing depth was roughly uniform across donors, and that assumption may not be true. In both the original and validation cohorts, the classifier was reported to diagnose cytomegalovirus status with high specificity and sensitivity. At a false discovery rate of 0.05, a later analysis linked 16,951 TCR beta sequences to specific HLA alleles. In an earlier analysis of 587 of the donors, most TCR beta V segments appeared in productive rearrangements about 87% or about 30% of the time, broadly matching IMGT annotations. Linkage disequilibrium might explain the correlated functional status among segregating V segments, but an unknown experimental factor could not be excluded. A later analysis found that most CMV-associated TCR beta chains appeared HLA-restricted, with HLA associations seemingly driven largely by CMV exposure. The only immune exposure information available for the cohort was CMV serostatus. Assigning TCR associations to individual alleles was difficult when HLA alleles, especially DR and DQ, strongly co-occurred. The study gave a list of roughly 150 TCR beta chains associated with cytomegalovirus. The cohort was sequenced for TCR beta chains only, and without alpha or paired-chain data the features that could be detected were limited. A group of highly shared sequence variants was considered likely to be a technical artifact of the sequencing pipeline. A further reported finding was that TCR beta sequences accurately predicted the HLA-A and HLA-B alleles for most subjects in the first cohort. V-gene and J-gene trimming of TCR beta chains was associated with a missense DCLRE1C variant in a later genetic analysis, and the association was replicated in an independent cohort. Across donors, most TCR sequences were observed very rarely, whereas some public TCRs were present in many individuals. In a later genetic analysis, fewer N-insertions in productive TCRs were reported among donors in an Asian-associated ancestry cluster than the approximately 630-donor mean. Because some donors lacked HLA typing at each locus, the association tests relied only on the typed subset. According to a later analysis, parvovirus B19, influenza, CMV and Epstein-Barr virus appeared linked to several top co-occurrence clusters. Because counts were too low, seventeen rarely observed V segments, including chromosome 9 orphons, were left out of the earlier analysis of some 600 of the donors. In a later analysis, TCR association rates were found to vary across HLA loci, with the most associated TCRs seen for DRB1 alleles and the fewest for HLA-C alleles. Because the 87-base-pair reads could not distinguish some IMGT-functional V segments, including TRBV6-2 and TRBV6-3, those segments were excluded.

Points on this clone: Which antigen it targets is not known. No qualities accompany the bases; no much larger clone lies one base away.

The cohort was made up of roughly 670 healthy bone marrow donors. Cohort members were all nominally healthy when sampled, although unrecorded immune exposures were likely present. CMV serostatus was positive for 250 to 300 and negative for about 55% of the roughly 670 cohort members, and was not recorded for this donor. Every donor gave a peripheral blood sample, and the peripheral blood mononuclear cells from that sample were used for TCR beta sequencing. The Qiagen DNeasy Blood Extraction Kit was used to extract genomic DNA from the blood cell samples. The CDR3 starts with the cysteine, ends with the phenylalanine, and has 14 residues. Only CDR3 DNA is held: 42 bases, read in frame from base 1. V is reduced by 3 bases and J by 1 base, leaving a spacing of 10 bases between them. The germline V gene (reference sequence) specifies LNHDA as CDR1 and SQIVND as CDR2. The library was obtained by the immunoSEQ multiplex PCR assay. For the multiplex PCR, a mixture combining 60 forward primers for TCR Vbeta segments and 13 reverse primers for TCR Jbeta segments was used. A multiplex PCR assay on genomic DNA amplified the CDR3 region of rearranged TCR beta genes. Amplified TCR beta libraries were sequenced as 87-base-pair reads on the Illumina HiSeq System. As for how the authors treated the data: Across the 500 to 700 repertoires, a later analysis counted 78 million or so unique TCR beta chains, roughly 11 million of which were shared by at least two donors. To remove PCR and sequencing errors, raw reads were error-corrected and collapsed into unique sequences using a nearest-neighbor algorithm that merged closely related sequences. To assign V, D and J gene segments, CDR3 sequences were aligned to IMGT reference sequences. For a sequence to be retained, a match of at least six nucleotides was required to both a V gene segment and a J gene segment. Rearrangements were called productive when the CDR3 lacked stop codons and stayed in frame with V and J; all others were non-productive. CDR3 was defined by IMGT convention, running from the second conserved V-encoded cysteine to the conserved J-encoded phenylalanine. The earlier analysis of about 610 of the donors excluded sequences that lacked an unambiguous match to a single V gene segment. An earlier analysis of 450 to 650 of the donors called V segments functional above 56.7% productive rearrangements and segregating when the between-donor standard deviation exceeded 5%. A statistical classification framework was developed to diagnose cytomegalovirus status using the catalog of TCR beta chain sequences. V and J gene assignment, in a later analysis, came from comparing TCR nucleotide sequences with IMGT/GENE-DB human TR gene sequences. Using the TCRdist pipeline, a later analysis assigned CDR3 sequences along with most-parsimonious VDJ recombination scenarios. A later analysis defined each TCR beta chain by its CDR3 amino acid sequence plus V-gene family, and excluded reads lacking a unique V-gene family. In a later analysis, 450 to 600 highly shared, low-generation-probability nucleotide sequences were removed to address suspected cross-contamination and a sequencing artifact. A later analysis calculated a clonal expansion index for each public chain from normalized within-repertoire ranks of inferred template counts. A later analysis computed generation probabilities with a VDJ recombination model fitted to out-of-frame rearrangements, and checked the results against IGoR. Hypergeometric tests were used in a later analysis to score TCR-TCR, TCR-HLA and TCR-CMV co-occurrence, with a repertoire-size bias correction applied to the TCR pairs. To estimate false discovery rates, a later analysis permuted the HLA or CMV assignments 20 times. In a later analysis, co-occurring TCRs were grouped using DBSCAN, with TCRdist sequence similarity added in when clustering inside HLA-allele-positive subsets. Co-occurrence clustering excluded repertoires with fewer than 30,000 or more than 120,000 public chains, plus five with anomalous nucleotide sharing. This immuneACCESS table, as held by TCRdb, lists in-frame sequences with V and J called but not all clones. Of the missing ones, under half trace to an unresolved V gene in checked studies; the others have no known cause. The V and J calls and clone size come from that table; D and trimming were worked out from the DNA. A total of under 20,000 clones appear in this sample, roughly 80% of them only once. Around a fifth of the sample comes from the top ten.

The sequence derives from a human donor in good health. Material: PBMCs. Here the chain combines TRBV19 and TRBJ2-7, with TRBD2 perhaps the D gene, on 5 matching bases. Here is the DNA: TGTGCCAGTAGTATTTCCGGGGATTCCTACGAGCAGTACTTC. It is translated as CASSISGDSYEQYF.